The rows below give T cell receptor beta chains drawn from one sample of a study of early stage breast cancer tumors. Assay used: immunoSEQ multiplex PCR; TCRdb lists only in-frame clones, some missing. In the table there are 50,000 to 65,000 clones, 60% to 85% of which are singletons. The sequenced sample was blood. These receptors originate from a person in their thirties with breast cancer. The CDR3 runs from the conserved cysteine through the conserved F or W. The order of the fields is clone size, J gene, V gene, D gene, CDR3 protein, CDR3 DNA. D genes are given only for firm matches. Rows may omit the clone size; those that give it use once, few, many or a size class.

abundance: once; j_gene: TRBJ2-1; v_gene: TRBV18; d_gene: .; CDR3aa: CASSHSGPLGYNEQFF; CDR3nt: TGTGCCAGCTCACATAGCGGCCCGCTGGGCTACAATGAGCAGTTCTTC
abundance: .; j_gene: TRBJ2-4; v_gene: TRBV6-6; d_gene: .; CDR3aa: CASSGQGGTKNIQYF; CDR3nt: TGTGCCAGCAGTGGACAGGGAGGGACCAAAAACATTCAGTACTTC
abundance: .; j_gene: TRBJ2-7; v_gene: TRBV7-9; d_gene: .; CDR3aa: CASSIRREQYF; CDR3nt: TGTGCCAGCAGCATCCGTCGCGAGCAGTACTTC
abundance: .; j_gene: TRBJ2-3; v_gene: TRBV30; d_gene: .; CDR3aa: CAWSVRRADTQYF; CDR3nt: TGTGCCTGGAGTGTAAGGAGGGCCGATACGCAGTATTTT
abundance: .; j_gene: TRBJ2-3; v_gene: TRBV5-1; d_gene: .; CDR3aa: CASSLVAGPGGDTQYF; CDR3nt: TGCGCCAGCAGCTTGGTTGCGGGGCCAGGAGGAGATACGCAGTATTTT
abundance: few; j_gene: TRBJ2-7; v_gene: TRBV5-4; d_gene: .; CDR3aa: CASSPTDSGMGEQYF; CDR3nt: TGTGCCAGCAGCCCGACCGATTCAGGGATGGGCGAGCAGTACTTC
abundance: .; j_gene: TRBJ1-4; v_gene: TRBV9; d_gene: TRBD1; CDR3aa: CASSAWTGGFGKLFF; CDR3nt: TGTGCCAGCAGCGCCTGGACAGGGGGTTTCGGAAAACTGTTTTTT
abundance: .; j_gene: TRBJ2-3; v_gene: TRBV5-1; d_gene: TRBD2; CDR3aa: CASSLGLAEEADTQYF; CDR3nt: TGCGCCAGCAGCTTGGGACTAGCGGAAGAGGCAGATACGCAGTATTTT
abundance: .; j_gene: TRBJ1-2; v_gene: TRBV30; d_gene: .; CDR3aa: CAWEGPLANYGYTF; CDR3nt: TGTGCCTGGGAGGGTCCACTAGCTAACTATGGCTACACCTTC
abundance: .; j_gene: TRBJ2-1; v_gene: TRBV6-1; d_gene: TRBD2; CDR3aa: CASSEHLAGEDNEQFF; CDR3nt: TGTGCCAGCAGTGAACACCTAGCGGGGGAAGACAATGAGCAGTTCTTC
abundance: .; j_gene: TRBJ1-3; v_gene: TRBV27; d_gene: TRBD1; CDR3aa: CATSGRHTGEFLYF; CDR3nt: TGTGCCACCAGCGGGAGACATACAGGGGAATTCTTATATTTT
abundance: .; j_gene: TRBJ1-6; v_gene: TRBV5-4; d_gene: .; CDR3aa: CASSLALGRSVGSPLHF; CDR3nt: TGTGCCAGCAGCTTGGCCCTGGGACGGTCGGTTGGATCACCCCTCCACTTT
abundance: once; j_gene: TRBJ1-1; v_gene: TRBV6-5; d_gene: TRBD1; CDR3aa: CASSDPGTGVEAFF; CDR3nt: TGTGCCAGCAGTGACCCTGGGACAGGGGTAGAAGCTTTCTTT
abundance: .; j_gene: TRBJ1-5; v_gene: TRBV7-8; d_gene: .; CDR3aa: CASSSTVGGYSNQPQHF; CDR3nt: TGTGCCAGCAGCTCTACCGTCGGCGGATATAGCAATCAGCCCCAGCATTTT
abundance: .; j_gene: TRBJ2-1; v_gene: TRBV30; d_gene: .; CDR3aa: CAWSVGGDNEQFF; CDR3nt: TGTGCCTGGAGTGTGGGGGGAGACAATGAGCAGTTCTTC
abundance: .; j_gene: TRBJ2-5; v_gene: TRBV5-4; d_gene: TRBD2; CDR3aa: CASSLAGGRETQYF; CDR3nt: TGTGCCAGCAGTTTAGCGGGAGGGAGAGAGACCCAGTACTTC
abundance: .; j_gene: TRBJ2-7; v_gene: TRBV7-6; d_gene: TRBD2; CDR3aa: CASSRWLAGGTYEQYF; CDR3nt: TGTGCCAGCAGCAGATGGTTAGCGGGAGGCACCTACGAGCAGTACTTC
abundance: .; j_gene: TRBJ1-2; v_gene: TRBV9; d_gene: TRBD1; CDR3aa: CASSAPDRFYGYTF; CDR3nt: TGTGCCAGCAGCGCACCGGACAGGTTCTATGGCTACACCTTC
abundance: .; j_gene: TRBJ2-7; v_gene: TRBV6-6; d_gene: .; CDR3aa: CASSPWDVPYEQYF; CDR3nt: TGTGCCAGCAGTCCCTGGGACGTTCCCTACGAGCAGTACTTC
abundance: once; j_gene: TRBJ2-7; v_gene: TRBV9; d_gene: .; CDR3aa: CASSVAKFPDHEQYF; CDR3nt: TGTGCCAGCAGCGTAGCTAAGTTTCCGGATCACGAGCAGTACTTC
abundance: .; j_gene: TRBJ1-4; v_gene: TRBV7-9; d_gene: .; CDR3aa: CASSLGQINEKLFF; CDR3nt: TGTGCCAGCAGCTTAGGACAGATTAATGAAAAACTGTTTTTT
abundance: .; j_gene: TRBJ2-7; v_gene: TRBV9; d_gene: .; CDR3aa: CASSAYASYEQYF; CDR3nt: TGTGCCAGCAGCGCATACGCGTCCTACGAGCAGTACTTC
abundance: .; j_gene: TRBJ1-1; v_gene: TRBV30; d_gene: TRBD1; CDR3aa: CAWSVWDRGVPNTEAFF; CDR3nt: TGTGCCTGGAGTGTATGGGACAGGGGCGTCCCGAACACTGAAGCTTTCTTT
abundance: few; j_gene: TRBJ2-2; v_gene: TRBV2; d_gene: .; CDR3aa: CASSSLANTGELFF; CDR3nt: TGTGCCAGCAGTTCTTTAGCGAACACCGGGGAGCTGTTTTTT
abundance: .; j_gene: TRBJ2-3; v_gene: TRBV19; d_gene: .; CDR3aa: CASRGATPLRGTQYF; CDR3nt: TGTGCCAGTCGGGGGGCCACCCCGCTTCGGGGTACGCAGTATTTT
abundance: .; j_gene: TRBJ2-3; v_gene: TRBV2; d_gene: TRBD2; CDR3aa: CASSIRTSGRAIDTQYF; CDR3nt: TGTGCCAGCAGTATTCGGACTAGCGGGAGGGCCATAGATACGCAGTATTTT
abundance: once; j_gene: TRBJ2-1; v_gene: TRBV5-1; d_gene: TRBD2; CDR3aa: CASRTSGGRGNEQFF; CDR3nt: TGCGCCAGCAGAACCTCGGGGGGGAGGGGGAATGAGCAGTTCTTC
abundance: .; j_gene: TRBJ2-1; v_gene: TRBV10-1; d_gene: TRBD2; CDR3aa: CASSEVAGGYNEQFF; CDR3nt: TGCGCCAGCAGTGAGGTAGCGGGAGGGTACAATGAGCAGTTCTTC
abundance: .; j_gene: TRBJ1-2; v_gene: TRBV30; d_gene: .; CDR3aa: CAWSVNKGSYGYTF; CDR3nt: TGTGCCTGGAGTGTAAATAAAGGATCTTATGGCTACACCTTC
abundance: .; j_gene: TRBJ2-3; v_gene: TRBV5-8; d_gene: TRBD1; CDR3aa: CASSSMTGVNPTDTQYF; CDR3nt: TGTGCCAGCAGCTCGATGACAGGGGTGAACCCCACAGATACGCAGTATTTT
abundance: .; j_gene: TRBJ2-7; v_gene: TRBV30; d_gene: TRBD2; CDR3aa: CAYQTSGSLDEQYF; CDR3nt: TGTGCCTACCAAACTAGCGGGAGTTTGGACGAGCAGTACTTC
abundance: .; j_gene: TRBJ1-5; v_gene: TRBV30; d_gene: .; CDR3aa: CAWSGQGSYQPQHF; CDR3nt: TGTGCCTGGAGTGGGCAGGGGAGTTATCAGCCCCAGCATTTT
abundance: .; j_gene: TRBJ1-2; v_gene: TRBV18; d_gene: .; CDR3aa: CASSPPSGGHGYTF; CDR3nt: TGTGCCAGCTCACCACCGAGCGGGGGGCATGGCTACACCTTC
abundance: .; j_gene: TRBJ1-4; v_gene: TRBV6-5; d_gene: .; CDR3aa: CASSFRQFNEKLFF; CDR3nt: TGTGCCAGCAGTTTTAGGCAGTTCAATGAAAAACTGTTTTTT
abundance: .; j_gene: TRBJ1-2; v_gene: TRBV4-2; d_gene: .; CDR3aa: CASSQGGGENYGYTF; CDR3nt: TGTGCCAGCAGCCAGGGGGGAGGCGAAAACTATGGCTACACCTTC
abundance: .; j_gene: TRBJ2-5; v_gene: TRBV18; d_gene: .; CDR3aa: CASSPPSQGGYETQYF; CDR3nt: TGTGCCAGCTCACCACCGTCGCAGGGTGGATACGAGACCCAGTACTTC
abundance: .; j_gene: TRBJ2-7; v_gene: TRBV4-1; d_gene: TRBD1; CDR3aa: CASSQRPGTGGAASIYEQYF; CDR3nt: TGCGCCAGCAGCCAACGGCCCGGGACAGGGGGCGCCGCGTCCATCTACGAGCAGTACTTC
abundance: once; j_gene: TRBJ1-2; v_gene: TRBV9; d_gene: TRBD1; CDR3aa: CASFRDSSPSNYGYTF; CDR3nt: TGTGCCAGCTTCCGGGACAGTTCGCCCTCTAACTATGGCTACACCTTC
abundance: .; j_gene: TRBJ2-7; v_gene: TRBV14; d_gene: TRBD1; CDR3aa: CASSQARDRGQYF; CDR3nt: TGTGCCAGCAGCCAGGCCCGGGACAGGGGGCAGTACTTC
abundance: .; j_gene: TRBJ1-5; v_gene: TRBV19; d_gene: .; CDR3aa: CASSIASGTTSNQPQHF; CDR3nt: TGTGCCAGTAGTATAGCATCTGGGACAACTAGCAATCAGCCCCAGCATTTT
abundance: .; j_gene: TRBJ2-1; v_gene: TRBV6-6; d_gene: .; CDR3aa: CASRPWADARNEQFF; CDR3nt: TGTGCCAGCAGGCCATGGGCGGACGCTAGAAATGAGCAGTTCTTC
abundance: few; j_gene: TRBJ1-2; v_gene: TRBV6-5; d_gene: .; CDR3aa: CASSPAGRLYGYTF; CDR3nt: TGTGCCAGCAGTCCCGCCGGACGGCTCTATGGCTACACCTTC
abundance: .; j_gene: TRBJ2-7; v_gene: TRBV10-1; d_gene: TRBD1; CDR3aa: CATAKGQNSYEQYF; CDR3nt: TGCGCCACCGCCAAGGGACAGAACTCCTACGAGCAGTACTTC
abundance: .; j_gene: TRBJ2-5; v_gene: TRBV11-2; d_gene: TRBD2; CDR3aa: CASSSGTSDRETQYF; CDR3nt: TGTGCCAGCAGCTCTGGGACTAGCGATAGAGAGACCCAGTACTTC
abundance: .; j_gene: TRBJ2-7; v_gene: TRBV7-6; d_gene: TRBD2; CDR3aa: CASSISAGVEEQYF; CDR3nt: TGTGCCAGCAGCATTAGCGCGGGAGTGGAGGAGCAGTACTTC
abundance: .; j_gene: TRBJ1-6; v_gene: TRBV27; d_gene: .; CDR3aa: CASSFSGSYNSPLHF; CDR3nt: TGTGCCAGCAGTTTCTCAGGATCCTATAATTCACCCCTCCACTTT
abundance: once; j_gene: TRBJ2-3; v_gene: TRBV4-1; d_gene: .; CDR3aa: CASSQGDPALTTDTQYF; CDR3nt: TGCGCCAGCAGCCAAGGGGACCCTGCCTTAACCACAGATACGCAGTATTTT
abundance: .; j_gene: TRBJ1-2; v_gene: TRBV29-1; d_gene: TRBD1; CDR3aa: CSADRDRAGYTF; CDR3nt: TGCAGCGCCGACCGCGACAGGGCCGGCTACACCTTC
abundance: .; j_gene: TRBJ2-6; v_gene: TRBV18; d_gene: .; CDR3aa: CASSPPTGPRANVLTF; CDR3nt: TGTGCCAGCTCACCTCCGACAGGTCCTAGGGCCAACGTCCTGACTTTC
abundance: .; j_gene: TRBJ2-5; v_gene: TRBV9; d_gene: TRBD1; CDR3aa: CASSAGQGAETQYF; CDR3nt: TGTGCCAGCAGCGCGGGACAGGGGGCCGAGACCCAGTACTTC
abundance: few; j_gene: TRBJ1-2; v_gene: TRBV18; d_gene: .; CDR3aa: CASSSQATGDYGYTF; CDR3nt: TGTGCCAGCTCATCTCAGGCGACGGGGGACTATGGCTACACCTTC
abundance: few; j_gene: TRBJ1-5; v_gene: TRBV7-2; d_gene: .; CDR3aa: CASSLPGFSNQPQHF; CDR3nt: TGTGCCAGCAGCTTACCCGGGTTTAGCAATCAGCCCCAGCATTTT